These 5 T cell receptor beta chains originate from one sample sequenced in a study of blood T cells in healthy people across ages. Alongside a J-beta primer mix, a sample-barcoded 5' primer served in a second PCR lasting roughly 6 to 12 cycles. TCRdb processed the 5' RACE reads anew with MiXCR; each CDR3 protein has one entry. The repertoire consists of approximately 900,000 distinct CDR3 sequences, with about 48% occurring once and the leading ten covering roughly an eighth. The sequenced sample consisted of blood. The receptors shown here come from a man aged 25 to 45 in good health.

The chain has TRBV12-3 or TRBV12-4 and TRBJ2-5; TRBD1 matches 8 bases. V lost 6 bases to trimming and J lost 2 bases; unmatched junction nucleotides: 5. The CDR3 is 14 amino acids. Here the CDR3 DNA reads TGTGCCAGCAGACCGGGACAGGAACAAGAGACCCAGTACTTC. Encoded protein: CASRPGQEQETQYF.

This sequence joins TRBV6-6 and TRBJ1-4; no clear D gene. There are 15 residues in the CDR3. Trimming removed 5 bases from V and 0 bases from J, with 10 bases in between. Per the germline V gene, CDR1 is MNHNY and CDR2 is SVGAGI (reference sequence). The DNA of the CDR3 is TGTGCCAGCAGTCCCTCCCATGCAACTAATGAAAAACTGTTTTTT. This sequence encodes CASSPSHATNEKLFF.

The rearrangement uses TRBV27 and TRBJ2-1, with 8 positions matching TRBD2. The germline gives CDR1 MNHEY, CDR2 SMNVEV (reference sequence). The CDR3 has 13 amino acids. Germline trimming cut 6 bases from V and 10 bases from J; bases unmatched to any gene: 8. The CDR3 region is CASSGGGVREQFF. The CDR3 DNA is TGTGCCAGCAGCGGGGGGGGTGTTCGGGAGCAGTTCTTC.

The CDR3: CASSPVSGFTGELFF. The CDR3 DNA follows: TGTGCCAGCAGTCCAGTCTCGGGGTTCACCGGGGAGCTGTTTTTT. The chain is built from TRBV27 and TRBJ2-2; weak D call: TRBD2 (5 bases). V was pared by 5 bases and J by 4 bases, with 14 bases between. Germline assignment: CDR1 MNHEY and CDR2 SMNVEV (reference sequence). CDR3 size: 15 residues.

The chain combines TRBV7-2 with TRBJ2-5; the D gene is possibly TRBD2 (6 bases). This CDR3 is 15 amino acids long. The V gene lost 1 base and the J gene lost 7 bases, with 16 bases spanning the gap. CDR1 is SGHTA and CDR2 is FQGNSA in the germline V gene. The CDR3 DNA reads as TGTGCCAGCAGCTTAGAAGCGGGTTATGGGGGGACCCAGTACTTC. This encodes CASSLEAGYGGTQYF.